The following is a T cell receptor beta chain sequence with its context. Its antigen is as yet unknown. This CDR3 is missing its conserved last phenylalanine or tryptophan, likely due to a read error. V was trimmed by 6 bases and J by 2 bases, leaving 19 bases between them. Germline CDR1 and CDR2: MGHDK and SYGVNS. The CDR3 is 17 residues long. TCRdb passed the multiplex PCR reads through MiXCR, listing each CDR3 protein once. The sample holds some 150,000 distinct CDR3 sequences, 25% to 40% seen once. The sample originates from a study of breast tumors, draining lymph nodes, adjacent tissues. Study conclusions and caveats: Findings are consistent with lymph node origin and intratumoral expansion of most tumor T cells. Compared with lymph nodes, tumors were less diverse; compared with nontumor tissue, more.

Breast cancer patients provided tissue from their axillary draining lymph nodes. Specimen: axillary lymph node tissue. The TCR comes from a female donor with breast cancer. Some clones in this sample may be carry-over from other donors' samples. This chain links TRBV25-1 with TRBJ2-2, with D possibly TRBD1 on 6 matching bases. This CDR3 reads CASSHIRQATNTGELFS. In nucleotides, the CDR3 is TGTGCCAGCAGCCATATCCGACAGGCGACAAACACCGGGGAGCTGTTTTCT.